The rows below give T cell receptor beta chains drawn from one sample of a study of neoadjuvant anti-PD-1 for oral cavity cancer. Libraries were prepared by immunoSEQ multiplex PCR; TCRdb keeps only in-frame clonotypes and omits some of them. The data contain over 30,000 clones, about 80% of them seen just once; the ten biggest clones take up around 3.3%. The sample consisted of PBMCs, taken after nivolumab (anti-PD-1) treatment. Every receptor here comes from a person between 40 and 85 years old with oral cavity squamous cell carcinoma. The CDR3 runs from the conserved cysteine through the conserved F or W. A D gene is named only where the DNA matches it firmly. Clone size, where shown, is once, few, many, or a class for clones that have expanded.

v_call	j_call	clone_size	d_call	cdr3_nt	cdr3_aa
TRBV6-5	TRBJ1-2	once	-	TGTGCCAGCAGTACGACGGCGGGACTTAACTATGGCTACACCTTC	CASSTTAGLNYGYTF
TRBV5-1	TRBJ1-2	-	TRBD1	TGCGCCAGCAGACAATTAATCCGGGACAGGGGTAACTATGGCTACACCTTC	CASRQLIRDRGNYGYTF
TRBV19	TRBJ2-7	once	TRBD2	TGTGCCAGTAGTGAAACTAGCGGGGAGACGAGAACCTACGAGCAGTACTTC	CASSETSGETRTYEQYF
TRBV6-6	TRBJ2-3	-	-	TGTGCCAGCAGTTGGGACACAGATACGCAGTATTTT	CASSWDTDTQYF
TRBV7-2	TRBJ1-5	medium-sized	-	TGTGCCAGCAGCGCCGGGATCAATCAGCCCCAGCATTTT	CASSAGINQPQHF
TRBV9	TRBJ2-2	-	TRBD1	TGTGCCAGCAGCGTAGGAGGGGGCCGCACCGGGGAGCTGTTTTTT	CASSVGGGRTGELFF
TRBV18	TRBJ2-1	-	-	TGTGCCAGCTCTCCGCCAGGGGGGAACAATGAGCAGTTCTTC	CASSPPGGNNEQFF
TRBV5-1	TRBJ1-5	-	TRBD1	TGCGCCAGCAGCTCGACAGGGGGGAATCAGCCCCAGCATTTT	CASSSTGGNQPQHF
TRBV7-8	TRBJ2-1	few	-	TGTGCCAGCAGCTCAGGACCGAACAATGAGCAGTTCTTC	CASSSGPNNEQFF
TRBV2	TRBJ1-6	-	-	TGTGCCAGCCGACGGGAGGACCTGTATAATTCACCCCTCCACTTT	CASRREDLYNSPLHF
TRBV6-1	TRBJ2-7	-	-	TGTGCCAGCAGTGCTACAGAGCCCTACGAGCAGTACTTC	CASSATEPYEQYF
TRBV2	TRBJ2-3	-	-	TGTGCCAGCAGCCTTTTTAACGGTAGCAGCACAGATACGCAGTATTTT	CASSLFNGSSTDTQYF